What follows are 23 T cell receptor beta chains derived from one specimen sequenced in a study of shared clonotypes between healthy human individuals. Assay: immunoSEQ multiplex PCR; the TCRdb copy retains only in-frame clones and omits some. The sample has around 330,000 clones; under 80% are singletons. The sample comprised memory CD4+ T cells sorted from blood. Subset reported: CD45RA-negative fraction. The receptors come from a man aged 25-45 years in good health.

The V gene is TRBV9, the J gene TRBJ2-7; 7 bases fit TRBD2. The trim removed 4 bases at V and 4 bases at J, leaving 8 bases unmatched. CDR3 length equals 14 residues. In germline, CDR1 is SGDLS, CDR2 YYNGEE. CDR3 loop: CASSRGSGSYEQYF. In nucleotides, the CDR3 is TGTGCCAGCAGCCGCGGGAGTGGCAGTTACGAGCAGTACTTC.

The rearrangement links TRBV5-1 to TRBJ2-1; 13 nucleotides match TRBD2. The ends lost 7 bases at V and 5 bases at J; junction bases unmatched: 6. CDR1 SGHRS and CDR2 YFSETQ come from the germline V gene. The CDR3 is 15 residues long. The CDR3 DNA sequence: TGCGCCAGCGGACTAGCGGGAGATCCGGACAATGAGCAGTTCTTC. This translates into CASGLAGDPDNEQFF.

A note on this clone: Germline and junction disagree at one end, which may indicate a read error. The chain couples TRBV7-7 to TRBJ2-1; maybe TRBD1 (6 bases). This CDR3 has 13 amino acids. Germline loops: CDR1 SSHAT, CDR2 FNYEAQ (reference sequence). This CDR3 is CASSLDRYNEQFF. The CDR3 DNA reads as TGTGCTAGCAGCTTGGACAGATACAATGAGCAGTTCTTC.

The chain employs TRBV7-9 and TRBJ2-2, with 7 bases that match TRBD2. Losses at the gene ends were 5 bases for V and 2 bases for J; bases not matched to a gene: 11. Germline V CDR1 and CDR2: SEHNR, FQNEAQ (reference sequence). This CDR3 has 17 amino acids. The CDR3 spells CASSPFHLAVNTGELFF. The CDR3 DNA follows: TGTGCCAGCAGCCCATTCCACCTAGCGGTAAACACCGGGGAGCTGTTTTTT.

The CDR3 sequence is CASSQRGGNTEAFF. The DNA of the CDR3 is TGTGCCAGCAGCCAACGTGGTGGGAACACTGAAGCTTTCTTT. This chain joins TRBV6-6 and TRBJ1-1, with D unclear. There are 14 residues in the CDR3. The V end was cut by 6 bases, the J end by 1 base, with 12 bases between. Germline loops: CDR1 MNHNY, CDR2 SVGAGI (reference sequence).

V is TRBV19 and J is TRBJ2-3, with 8 bases that match TRBD2. The CDR3 has 14 residues. With V trimmed by 6 bases and J by 9 bases, 11 bases remained unmatched. Germline-derived CDR1 and CDR2 are LNHDA and SQIVND (reference sequence). The CDR3, as DNA: TGTGCCAGTAGGACTAGCGCCCCCCGGGGGACGCAGTATTTT. It encodes CASRTSAPRGTQYF.

This chain links TRBV18 with TRBJ2-1, with 11 bases aligning to TRBD2. This CDR3 comprises 14 residues. CDR1 KGHSH and CDR2 LQKENI come from the germline V gene. Germline trimming cut 3 bases from V and 9 bases from J; bases unmatched to any gene: 4. CDR3 DNA: TGTGCCAGCTCACCCTCCCTAGCGGGAGGTGAGCAGTTCTTC. Translation gives CASSPSLAGGEQFF. The variable domain in full, with the rest retrieved from reference TRBV18 and TRBJ2-1, is NAGVMQNPRHLVRRRGQEARLRCSPMKGHSHVYWYRQLPEEGLKFMVYLQKENIIDESGMPKERFSAEFPKEGPSILRIQQVVRGDSAAYFCASSPSLAGGEQFFGPGTRLTVL.

The rearrangement links TRBV7-2 to TRBJ1-5; D possibly corresponds to TRBD1 (5 bases). The germline V gene has CDR1 SGHTA and CDR2 FQGNSA. The CDR3 runs 15 residues. V lost 2 bases, J lost 6 bases, and 14 bases lay in between. CDR3 DNA sequence: TGTGCCAGCAGCTTACAGGGCGGGTCGGGTCAGCCCCAGCATTTT. Its protein product is CASSLQGGSGQPQHF.

The chain couples TRBV28 to TRBJ2-2, with 7 nucleotides matching TRBD1. The CDR3 length is 15 residues. Germline CDR1 and CDR2: MDHEN and SYDVKM. Trimming removed 8 bases from V and 6 bases from J; junction bases left unmatched: 12. CDR3 sequence reads: CASALNLQGAGELFF. In DNA form, the CDR3 reads TGTGCCAGCGCGCTCAATCTCCAGGGGGCCGGGGAGCTGTTTTTT.

This sequence joins TRBV5-1 and TRBJ1-3; D is perhaps TRBD1 (6 bases). Germline V gene lookup returns CDR1 SGHRS and CDR2 YFSETQ. The V end was cut by 4 bases, the J end by 1 base, with 18 bases between. CDR3 length: 17 residues. CDR3 sequence reads: CASSPGAEGFSGNTIYF. For the CDR3, the DNA is TGCGCCAGCAGCCCGGGGGCCGAGGGATTTTCTGGAAACACCATATATTTT.

V is TRBV4-2 and J is TRBJ2-2; D not certain. Germline V gene sequence: CDR1 LGHNA, CDR2 YNFKEQ. Trimming stripped 1 base from V and 0 bases from J, with 12 bases between. This CDR3 comprises 17 residues. This chain's CDR3 is CASSQGVGGANTGELFF. The CDR3 DNA is TGTGCCAGCAGCCAAGGGGTTGGCGGAGCGAACACCGGGGAGCTGTTTTTT.

The rearrangement uses TRBV20-1 and TRBJ1-5, with D uncertain. Germline lookup yields CDR1 DFQATT and CDR2 SNEGSKA (reference sequence). Trimming removed 5 bases from V and 7 bases from J, with 3 bases in between. The CDR3 loop spans 9 amino acids. For the CDR3, the DNA is TGCAGTGCTGGGCAGCCCCAGCATTTT. As protein: CSAGQPQHF.

This clone appeared a few times. The V and J genes are TRBV7-8 and TRBJ2-3; D not resolved. The CDR3 consists of 15 residues. V lost 2 bases and J lost 2, with 11 bases in between. CDR1 is SGHVS and CDR2 is FQNEAQ in the germline V gene. In nucleotides, the CDR3 is TGTGCCAGCAGCTTAACAAGAATGCACACAGATACGCAGTATTTT. Its protein product is CASSLTRMHTDTQYF.

The rearrangement links TRBV12-5 to TRBJ1-2; D may be TRBD1 (5 bases). The CDR3 has 14 residues. Germline loops: CDR1 LGHNT, CDR2 FRNRAP. The germline V and J ends were trimmed by 3 bases and 3 bases, with 11 bases remaining between them. The DNA of the CDR3 is TGTGCTAGTGGTTTTGGACGGGGACACTATGGCTACACCTTC. It translates to CASGFGRGHYGYTF.

The chain is built from TRBV2 and TRBJ2-3; TRBD2 is a possible D gene (6 bases). With 4 bases removed from V and 4 bases from J, the gap between germline ends came to 18 bases. This CDR3 has 16 amino acids. Germline assignment: CDR1 SNHLY and CDR2 FYNNEI. The CDR3 DNA follows: TGTGCCAGCAGTGCCTCCGCCGGGAGCCGGGCAGATACGCAGTATTTT. Translation: CASSASAGSRADTQYF. Combining the CDR3 with reference TRBV2 and TRBJ2-3 gives the whole variable domain EPEVTQTPSHQVTQMGQEVILRCVPISNHLYFYWYRQILGQKVEFLVSFYNNEISEKSEIFDDQFSVERPDGSNFTLKIRSTKLEDSAMYFCASSASAGSRADTQYFGPGTRLTVL.

This clone was counted only a few times. The rearrangement joins TRBV6-1 to TRBJ1-5, with D maybe TRBD1 (6 bases). The V gene lost 1 base and the J gene lost 3 bases, with 10 bases spanning the gap. CDR1 is MNHNS and CDR2 is SASEGT in the germline V gene. The CDR3 consists of 15 residues. CDR3: CASSEETGFNQPQHF. DNA for the CDR3: TGTGCCAGCAGTGAAGAAACAGGGTTCAATCAGCCCCAGCATTTT.

CDR3 protein: CASNPIYRPGQKNNQPQHF. The CDR3, as DNA: TGTGCCAGCAACCCGATTTACCGCCCGGGACAGAAAAACAATCAGCCCCAGCATTTT. The chain is built from TRBV28 and TRBJ1-5; 7 bases are shared with TRBD1. The length of the CDR3 is 19 residues. Per the germline V gene, CDR1 is MDHEN and CDR2 is SYDVKM. V dropped 7 bases and J dropped 3; count of bases not matched to a gene: 21.

As concerns this clone: One end of the junction fails to match germline, which may point to a read error. This sequence joins TRBV7-7 and TRBJ1-6; D perhaps matches TRBD1 (5 bases). The germline gives CDR1 SSHAT, CDR2 FNYEAQ (reference sequence). This CDR3 contains 14 residues. The CDR3 is CASSLEGRNSPLHF. The DNA for the CDR3 is TGTGCTAGCAGCTTAGAGGGGAGGAATTCACCCCTCCACTTT.

V is TRBV5-1 and J is TRBJ2-7, with 9 bases aligning to TRBD1. The CDR3 runs to 15 residues. Germline V gene sequence: CDR1 SGHRS, CDR2 YFSETQ. V shed 3 bases and J 3 bases; nucleotides not matched to a gene: 7. The CDR3 region has the DNA TGCGCCAGCAGCTACGCCGAGACAGGGGGCTACGAGCAGTACTTC. Protein product: CASSYAETGGYEQYF. The entire variable domain, with the rest obtained from reference TRBV5-1 and TRBJ2-7, is as follows: KAGVTQTPRYLIKTRGQQVTLSCSPISGHRSVSWYQQTPGQGLQFLFEYFSETQRNKGNFPGRFSGRQFSNSRSEMNVSTLELGDSALYLCASSYAETGGYEQYFGPGTRLTVT.

This clone was recorded many times. The chain recombines TRBV5-8 with TRBJ2-7; perhaps TRBD1 as D (6 bases). Germline V lookup: CDR1 SGHTS, CDR2 YDEGEE. This CDR3 spans 14 amino acids. Trimming shortened V by 7 bases and J by 4 bases, and 18 bases separated the two germline ends. CDR3 nucleotides: TGTGCCAGCCGAACTGGGACATACCCTTACGAGCAGTACTTC. Protein product: CASRTGTYPYEQYF.

This chain links TRBV18 with TRBJ1-5; a weak D match, TRBD1 (5 bases). Germline-derived CDR1 and CDR2 are KGHSH and LQKENI. V was shortened by 6 bases and J by 1 base, with 13 bases between the two germline ends. There are 15 residues in the CDR3. Here the CDR3 DNA reads TGTGCCAGCTCTCCCGCCGGGGGAAGCAATCAGCCCCAGCATTTT. Translated: CASSPAGGSNQPQHF.

This chain uses TRBV14 with TRBJ2-7; D is undetermined. Germline CDR1 is SGHDN and CDR2 is FVKESK. This CDR3 has 11 amino acids. Trimming took off 11 bases at V and 5 bases at J, with 13 bases between the two ends. Here the CDR3 DNA reads TGTGCCCGCAACGTGTCAGACGAGCAGTACTTC. As protein: CARNVSDEQYF.

The CDR3: CASSLGYMADRAFF. CDR3 bases: TGTGCCAGCAGCTTAGGCTATATGGCCGATCGGGCTTTCTTT. The chain combines TRBV7-8 with TRBJ1-1; no firm D call. This CDR3 has 14 residues. Looked up from germline, CDR1 is SGHVS and CDR2 is FQNEAQ. V was pared by 1 base and J by 11 bases, with 17 bases between.